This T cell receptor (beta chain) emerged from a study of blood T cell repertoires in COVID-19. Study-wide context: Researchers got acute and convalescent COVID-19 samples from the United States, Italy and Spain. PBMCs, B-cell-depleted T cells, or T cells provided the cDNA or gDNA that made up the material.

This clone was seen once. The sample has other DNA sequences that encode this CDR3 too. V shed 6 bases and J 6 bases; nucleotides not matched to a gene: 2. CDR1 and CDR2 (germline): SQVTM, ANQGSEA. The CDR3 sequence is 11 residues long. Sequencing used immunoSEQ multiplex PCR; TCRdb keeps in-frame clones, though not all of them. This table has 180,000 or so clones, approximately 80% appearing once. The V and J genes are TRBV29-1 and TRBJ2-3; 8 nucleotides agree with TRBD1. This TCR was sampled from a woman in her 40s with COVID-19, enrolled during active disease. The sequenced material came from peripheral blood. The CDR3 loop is CSVRQGDTQYF. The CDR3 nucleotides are TGCAGCGTCCGACAGGGGGATACGCAGTATTTT.